The 16 T cell receptor beta chains given below trace back to one sample, sequenced in a study of long-term antiretroviral therapy in people with HIV (dated by TCRdb to 2022 to 2024). Sequencing of the TRB variable region was done with the immunoSEQ hsTCRB v3.0 assay at survey level resolution. In TCRdb, the immuneACCESS table is reduced to in-frame sequences with V and J assigned. These tables do not hold every clone; where another copy was compared, an unresolved V gene accounts for under half, and the others remain unexplained. The sample records 35,000 or so clones, 85% of which are singletons. About 5.3% of the sample is taken by the ten largest. The source was unsorted PBMCs, collected 2.7 to 2.9 years before starting antiretroviral therapy. These receptors were taken from a woman under 40 with HIV.

The V call is TRBV2, the J call TRBJ2-4; 9 bases fit TRBD1. The germline V gene encodes CDR1 SNHLY and CDR2 FYNNEI. The CDR3 contains 15 residues. The trim removed 6 bases at V and 8 bases at J, leaving 11 bases unmatched. The CDR3 reads CASSGLGTGRDIQYF. Written as DNA, the CDR3 is TGTGCCAGCAGCGGCCTTGGGACAGGGAGGGACATTCAGTACTTC.

This clone appeared once. Here the CDR3 DNA reads TGTGCCAGCGGGTCGGGAACCAGGGCGACCATATATTTT. Translation gives CASGSGTRATIYF. V gene TRBV5-8 combines with J gene TRBJ1-3, with D possibly TRBD1 on 5 matching bases. CDR1 and CDR2 from the germline V gene are SGHTS and YDEGEE. This CDR3 contains 13 residues. The germline V and J ends were trimmed by 7 bases and 10 bases, with 18 bases remaining between them.

The chain recombines TRBV28 with TRBJ1-4; possibly TRBD1 for D (5 bases). V was pared by 8 bases and J by 5 bases, with 12 bases between. The CDR3 totals 13 residues. Germline V gene sequence: CDR1 MDHEN, CDR2 SYDVKM. CDR3 region: CASLDMANEKLFF. The CDR3 nucleotides read TGTGCCAGCTTGGACATGGCGAATGAAAAACTGTTTTTT.

The J gene is TRBJ2-7, the V gene TRBV10-1; 9 bases map to TRBD1. V lost 3 bases and J lost 2; bases outside the gene matches: 17. Germline assignment: CDR1 WNHNN and CDR2 SYGVQD (reference sequence). The CDR3 spans 19 residues. The CDR3 loop reads CASSEVDRGNDVVPYEQYV. For the CDR3, the DNA is TGCGCCAGCAGTGAAGTGGACAGGGGCAATGATGTAGTCCCCTACGAGCAGTACGTC.

The chain joins TRBV30 to TRBJ2-3, with 10 bases that match TRBD1. The germline CDR1 and CDR2 sequences are GTSNPN and SVGIG (reference sequence). The CDR3 has 13 residues. J gave up 5 bases and V 8 bases, and 7 bases lay outside the gene matches. CDR3 residues: CAGGTGEKDTQYF. CDR3 bases: TGTGCCGGCGGGACAGGGGAGAAAGATACGCAGTATTTT.

The gene calls are TRBV14 and TRBJ1-5; D gene unclear. CDR3 size: 15 residues. V was clipped by 1 base and J by 1 base, with 8 bases between them. Germline V gene lookup returns CDR1 SGHDN and CDR2 FVKESK. The CDR3 here is CASSQAGGSNQPQHF. The CDR3 nucleotides are TGTGCCAGCAGCCAAGCGGGTGGGAGCAATCAGCCCCAGCATTTT.

This clone is a singleton in its sample. This sequence joins TRBV6-6 and TRBJ2-3; TRBD1 might be the D (7 bases). The germline V gene has CDR1 MNHNY and CDR2 SVGAGI (reference sequence). V lost 2 bases, J lost 4 bases, and 13 bases lay in between. The CDR3 has 15 residues. CDR3 nucleotide sequence: TGTGCCAGCAGTTACCCTCAGGGGGGCGCAGATACGCAGTATTTT. It translates to CASSYPQGGADTQYF.

In this sample, this clone turned up once. This chain connects TRBV5-5 to TRBJ2-2, with 7 nucleotides matching TRBD1. V lost 4 bases to trimming and J lost 1 base; unmatched junction nucleotides: 1. CDR1 and CDR2 from the germline V gene are SGHKS and YYEKEE (reference sequence). The CDR3 is 14 residues long. The CDR3 coding sequence is TGTGCCAGCAGCCGACAGGGGAACACCGGGGAGCTGTTTTTT. Protein product: CASSRQGNTGELFF.

This sequence joins TRBV30 and TRBJ1-1, with D hard to call. Trimming left V 2 bases short and J 1 base short, with 8 bases between. CDR1 GTSNPN and CDR2 SVGIG come from the germline V gene (reference sequence). The CDR3 extends over 13 amino acids. DNA of the CDR3: TGTGCCTGGAGTCCGTTAGGGAACACTGAAGCTTTCTTT. It is translated as CAWSPLGNTEAFF.

This sequence joins TRBV6-4 and TRBJ2-1, with D perhaps TRBD2 (7 bases). The CDR3 runs to 15 residues. Germline V gene data show CDR1 as MRHNA and CDR2 as SNTAGT. Trimming left V 5 bases short and J 5 bases short, with 16 bases between. DNA for the CDR3: TGTGCCAGCAGTCCAATAGGGGGGGAACACAATGAGCAGTTCTTC. Its protein is CASSPIGGEHNEQFF.

The chain joins TRBV30 to TRBJ2-2, with D perhaps TRBD2 (5 bases). The length of the CDR3 is 13 residues. Trimming cost V 3 bases and J 5 bases, with 10 bases left between them. From germline, CDR1 is GTSNPN and CDR2 SVGIG (reference sequence). CDR3 residues: CAWSEGGTGELFF. The DNA for the CDR3 is TGTGCCTGGAGCGAGGGCGGTACCGGGGAGCTGTTTTTT.

The CDR3, as DNA: TGTGCCAGCAGCGTACCCCAACCGGGACAGAGCCATAGCAATCAGCCCCAGCATTTT. Protein product: CASSVPQPGQSHSNQPQHF. The J gene is TRBJ1-5, the V gene TRBV9, with TRBD1 matching 7 bases. J lost 0 bases, V lost 1 base, and 13 bases had no gene match. The germline gives CDR1 SGDLS, CDR2 YYNGEE. The CDR3 is 19 amino acids.

The gene calls are TRBV5-8 and TRBJ2-7, with a weak D call TRBD1 (6 bases). The V and J ends lost 5 bases and 6 bases respectively, with 12 bases between them. The germline CDR1 and CDR2 sequences are SGHTS and YDEGEE. CDR3 size: 12 residues. The CDR3 loop is CASSYRTAEQYF. CDR3 DNA sequence: TGTGCCAGCAGTTACCGGACAGCCGAGCAGTACTTC.

The chain links TRBV11-3 to TRBJ2-2; maybe TRBD1 (6 bases). Germline lookup yields CDR1 SGHNT and CDR2 YENEEA. This CDR3 spans 18 amino acids. V lost 1 base, J lost 0 bases, and 15 bases lay in between. CDR3: CASSLAWTATANTGELFF. Here the CDR3 DNA reads TGTGCCAGCAGCTTAGCATGGACAGCCACCGCGAACACCGGGGAGCTGTTTTTT. The variable domain in full, completed from reference TRBV11-3 and TRBJ2-2, reads EAGVVQSPRYKIIEKKQPVAFWCNPISGHNTLYWYLQNLGQGPELLIRYENEEAVDDSQLPKDRFSAERLKGVDSTLKIQPAELGDSAVYLCASSLAWTATANTGELFFGEGSRLTVL.

Here the CDR3 reads CASSLGHGGDQETQYF. DNA for the CDR3: TGCGCCAGCAGCTTAGGTCACGGCGGGGACCAAGAGACCCAGTACTTC. The chain uses TRBV5-1 and TRBJ2-5; possibly TRBD2 for D (6 bases). Trimming stripped 2 bases from V and 0 bases from J, with 14 bases between. The CDR3 length is 16 residues. The germline V gene has CDR1 SGHRS and CDR2 YFSETQ.

The chain carries TRBV2 and TRBJ1-1; 7 bases are a match to TRBD1. Germline CDR1 and CDR2: SNHLY and FYNNEI. The trim removed 5 bases at V and 0 bases at J, leaving 9 bases unmatched. This CDR3 is built from 16 residues. The CDR3 nucleotides are TGTGCCAGCAGTCGTTTACGACAGGGCGTGAACACTGAAGCTTTCTTT. Translation: CASSRLRQGVNTEAFF.